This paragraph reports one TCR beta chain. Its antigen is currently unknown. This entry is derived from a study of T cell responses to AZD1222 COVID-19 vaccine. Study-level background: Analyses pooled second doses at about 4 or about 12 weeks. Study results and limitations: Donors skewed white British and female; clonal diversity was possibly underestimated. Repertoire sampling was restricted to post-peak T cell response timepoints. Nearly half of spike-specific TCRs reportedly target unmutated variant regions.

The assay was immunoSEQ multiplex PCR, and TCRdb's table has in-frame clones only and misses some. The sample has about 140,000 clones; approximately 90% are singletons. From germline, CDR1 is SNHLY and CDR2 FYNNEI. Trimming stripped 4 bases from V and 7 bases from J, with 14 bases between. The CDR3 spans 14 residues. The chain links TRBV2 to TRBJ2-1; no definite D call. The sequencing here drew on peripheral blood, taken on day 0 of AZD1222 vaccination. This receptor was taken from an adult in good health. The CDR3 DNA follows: TGTGCCAGCAGTGGCCAGCTAACTTCGAATGAGCAGTTCTTC. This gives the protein CASSGQLTSNEQFF.